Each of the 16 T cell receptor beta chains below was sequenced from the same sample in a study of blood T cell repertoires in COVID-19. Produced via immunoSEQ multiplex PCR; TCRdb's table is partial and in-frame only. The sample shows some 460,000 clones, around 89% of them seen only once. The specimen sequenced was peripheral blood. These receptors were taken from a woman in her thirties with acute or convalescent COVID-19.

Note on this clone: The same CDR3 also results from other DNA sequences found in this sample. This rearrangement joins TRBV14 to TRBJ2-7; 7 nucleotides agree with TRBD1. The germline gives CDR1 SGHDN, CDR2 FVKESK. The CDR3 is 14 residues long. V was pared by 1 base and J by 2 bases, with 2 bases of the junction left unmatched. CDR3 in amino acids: CASSQGDRAYEQYF. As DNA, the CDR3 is TGTGCCAGCAGCCAAGGTGACAGGGCCTACGAGCAGTACTTC.

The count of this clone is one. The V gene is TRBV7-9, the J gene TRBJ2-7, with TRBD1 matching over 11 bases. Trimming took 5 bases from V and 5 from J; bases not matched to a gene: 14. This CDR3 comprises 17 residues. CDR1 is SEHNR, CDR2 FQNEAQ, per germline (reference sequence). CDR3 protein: CASSPTGTGGYPDEQYF. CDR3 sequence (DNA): TGTGCCAGCAGCCCCACCGGGACAGGGGGTTATCCGGACGAGCAGTACTTC.

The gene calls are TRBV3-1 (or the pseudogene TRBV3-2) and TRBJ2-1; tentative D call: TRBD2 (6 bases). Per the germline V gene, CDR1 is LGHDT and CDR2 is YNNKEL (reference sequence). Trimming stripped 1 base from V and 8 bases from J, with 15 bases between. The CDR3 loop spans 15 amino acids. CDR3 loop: CASSQGRDGGHEQFF. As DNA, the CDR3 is TGTGCCAGCAGCCAAGGGAGGGATGGTGGGCATGAGCAGTTCTTC.

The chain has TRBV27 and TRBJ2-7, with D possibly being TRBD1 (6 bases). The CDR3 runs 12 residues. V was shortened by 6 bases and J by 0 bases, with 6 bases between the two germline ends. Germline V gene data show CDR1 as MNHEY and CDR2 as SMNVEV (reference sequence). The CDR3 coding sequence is TGTGCCAGCAGGGACAGCTCCTACGAGCAGTACTTC. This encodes CASRDSSYEQYF.

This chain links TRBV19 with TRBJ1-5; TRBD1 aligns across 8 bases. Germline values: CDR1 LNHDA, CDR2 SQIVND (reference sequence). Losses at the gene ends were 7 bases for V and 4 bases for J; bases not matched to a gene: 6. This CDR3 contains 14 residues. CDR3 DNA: TGTGCCAGTACCCAGGGGGCCGCGAATCAGCCCCAGCATTTT. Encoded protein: CASTQGAANQPQHF.

The CDR3 DNA is TGTGCCAGCAGTCTTACAGGGCGCAATCAGCCCCAGCATTTT. It encodes CASSLTGRNQPQHF. This sequence joins TRBV27 and TRBJ1-5; maybe TRBD1 (6 bases). This CDR3 spans 14 amino acids. The germline V gene has CDR1 MNHEY and CDR2 SMNVEV (reference sequence). The germline V and J ends were trimmed by 5 bases and 2 bases, with 10 bases remaining between them.

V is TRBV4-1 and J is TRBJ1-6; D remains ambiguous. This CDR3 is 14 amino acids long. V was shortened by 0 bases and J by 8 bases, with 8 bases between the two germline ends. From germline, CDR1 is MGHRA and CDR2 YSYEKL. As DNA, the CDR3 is TGCGCCAGCAGCCAAGAGCGGGGATATTCACCCCTCCACTTT. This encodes CASSQERGYSPLHF.

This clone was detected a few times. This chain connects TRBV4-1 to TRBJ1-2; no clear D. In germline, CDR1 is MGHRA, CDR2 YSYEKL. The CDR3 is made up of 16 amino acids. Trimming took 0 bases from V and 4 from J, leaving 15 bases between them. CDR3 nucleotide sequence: TGCGCCAGCAGCCAAGATACGACACTTACGAGCTATGGCTACACCTTC. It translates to CASSQDTTLTSYGYTF.

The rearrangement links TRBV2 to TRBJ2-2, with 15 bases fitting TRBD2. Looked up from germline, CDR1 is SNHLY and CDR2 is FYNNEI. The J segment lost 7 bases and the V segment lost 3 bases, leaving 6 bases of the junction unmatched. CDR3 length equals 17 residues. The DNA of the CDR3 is TGTGCCAGCAGTGAGCCCCGGACTAGCGGGGGGGGCGGGGAGCTGTTTTTT. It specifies CASSEPRTSGGGGELFF.

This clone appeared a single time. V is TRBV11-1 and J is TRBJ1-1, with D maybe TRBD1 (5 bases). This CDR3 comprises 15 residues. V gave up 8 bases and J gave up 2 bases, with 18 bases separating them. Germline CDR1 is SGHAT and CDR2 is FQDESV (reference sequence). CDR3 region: CASGTRGGVNTEAFF. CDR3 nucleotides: TGTGCCAGCGGGACGCGGGGAGGAGTAAACACTGAAGCTTTCTTT.

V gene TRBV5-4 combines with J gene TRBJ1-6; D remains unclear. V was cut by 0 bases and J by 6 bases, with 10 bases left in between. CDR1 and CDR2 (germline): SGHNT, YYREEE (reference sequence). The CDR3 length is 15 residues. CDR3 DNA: TGTGCCAGCAGCTTGGATTTGGGCTTTAATTCACCCCTCCACTTT. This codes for CASSLDLGFNSPLHF.

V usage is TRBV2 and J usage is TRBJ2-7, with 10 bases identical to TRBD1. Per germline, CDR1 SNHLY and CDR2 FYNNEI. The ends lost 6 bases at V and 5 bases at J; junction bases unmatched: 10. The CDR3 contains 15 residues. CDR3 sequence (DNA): TGTGCCAGCAGGCGGGACAGGGGATCCCAAAACGAGCAGTACTTC. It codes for CASRRDRGSQNEQYF.

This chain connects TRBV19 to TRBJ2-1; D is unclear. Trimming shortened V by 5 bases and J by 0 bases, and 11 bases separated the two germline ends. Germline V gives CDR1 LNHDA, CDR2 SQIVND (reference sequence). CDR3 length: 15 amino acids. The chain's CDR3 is CASSRSYSSYNEQFF. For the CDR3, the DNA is TGTGCCAGTAGTCGGTCTTACAGCTCCTACAATGAGCAGTTCTTC.

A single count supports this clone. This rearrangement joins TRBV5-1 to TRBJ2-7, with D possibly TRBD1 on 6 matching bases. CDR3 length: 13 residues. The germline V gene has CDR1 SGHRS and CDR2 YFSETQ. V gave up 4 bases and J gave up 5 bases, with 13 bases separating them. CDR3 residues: CASSLNRDNEQYF. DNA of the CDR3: TGCGCCAGCAGCCTAAACCGGGACAACGAGCAGTACTTC.

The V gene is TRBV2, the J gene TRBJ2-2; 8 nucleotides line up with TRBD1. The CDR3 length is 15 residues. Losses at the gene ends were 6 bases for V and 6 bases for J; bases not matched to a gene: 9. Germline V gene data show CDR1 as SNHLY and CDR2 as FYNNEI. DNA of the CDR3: TGTGCCAGCAGCCAGGGGGCTACCCCACCCGGGGAGCTGTTTTTT. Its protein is CASSQGATPPGELFF.

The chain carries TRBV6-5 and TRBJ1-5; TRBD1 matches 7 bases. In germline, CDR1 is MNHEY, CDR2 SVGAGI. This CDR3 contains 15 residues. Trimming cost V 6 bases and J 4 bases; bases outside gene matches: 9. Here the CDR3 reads CASSRRGTANQPQHF. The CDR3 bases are TGTGCCAGCAGCCGTCGCGGGACAGCAAATCAGCCCCAGCATTTT.